This TCR beta chain was identified in a study of CD8+CD57+ T cells in acquired aplastic anemia. CDR3 and TCR beta VDJ profiling relied on genomic DNA as the template. TCRdb re-called the reads through MiXCR, storing one row per CDR3 protein. The sample consists of hundreds of thousands of distinct CDR3 sequences, roughly 68% of them appearing once. The CDR3 has 11 residues. Per germline, CDR1 SGHNT and CDR2 YYREEE (reference sequence). The germline V and J ends were trimmed by 6 bases and 5 bases, with 9 bases remaining between them. Specimen: sorted CD4+, CD8+, or CD8+CD57+ T cells (not recorded which) from PBMCs. This receptor was taken from a human donor in good health, serving as a control. J is TRBJ2-7 and V is TRBV5-4; D ambiguous. The CDR3 DNA reads as TGTGCCAGCACCCGGCCGGACGAGCAGTACTTC. Its protein product is CASTRPDEQYF. The full variable domain, completed using reference TRBV5-4 and TRBJ2-7, is ETGVTQSPTHLIKTRGQQVTLRCSSQSGHNTVSWYQQALGQGPQFIFQYYREEENGRGNFPPRFSGLQFPNYSSELNVNALELDDSALYLCASTRPDEQYFGPGTRLTVT.